This TCR beta chain was documented in a study of T-cell memory formation after mild COVID-19. V was shortened by 3 bases and J by 6 bases, with 10 bases between the two germline ends. The CDR3 totals 13 residues. CDR1 is SGDLS and CDR2 is YYNGEE in the germline V gene. Using constant-segment primers, 5'RACE produced TCR alpha and TCR beta cDNA libraries carrying sample barcodes and UMIs. TCRdb processed the 5' RACE reads anew with MiXCR; each CDR3 protein has one entry. The sample lists 350,000 or so distinct CDR3 sequences, roughly 13% occurring once. This TCR came from a man between 18 and 29 years old who had mild COVID-19 (a few samples of this study predate the infection). Cell type and time point are not known. The chain recombines TRBV9 with TRBJ2-4, with D tentatively TRBD1 (6 bases). The sample consisted of PBMCs or a T cell subset sorted from them (not recorded which). The CDR3 spells CASSARGRNIQYF. CDR3 nucleotides: TGTGCCAGCAGCGCCAGGGGTAGAAACATTCAGTACTTC. Full variable domain (outside the CDR3, taken from reference TRBV9 and TRBJ2-4): DSGVTQTPKHLITATGQRVTLRCSPRSGDLSVYWYQQSLDQGLQFLIQYYNGEERAKGNILERFSAQQFPDLHSELNLSSLELGDSALYFCASSARGRNIQYFGAGTRLSVL.